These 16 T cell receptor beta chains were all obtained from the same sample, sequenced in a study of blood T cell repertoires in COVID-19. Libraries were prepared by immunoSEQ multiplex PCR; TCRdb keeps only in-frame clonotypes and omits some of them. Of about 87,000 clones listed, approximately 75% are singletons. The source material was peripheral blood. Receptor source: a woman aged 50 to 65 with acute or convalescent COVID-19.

CDR3 residues: CASTLGTSGVNEQFF. The DNA of the CDR3 is TGTGCCAGCACCTTGGGGACTAGCGGAGTCAATGAGCAGTTCTTC. The rearrangement joins TRBV6-5 to TRBJ2-1; 11 nucleotides line up with TRBD2. The germline V gene encodes CDR1 MNHEY and CDR2 SVGAGI. This CDR3 has 15 residues. Trimming at V came to 7 bases and at J to 6 bases, leaving 8 bases not matched to a gene.

In DNA form, the CDR3 reads TGTGCCAGCAGCCAAGTCCAAATCCGGGACAGGGTTGATGGCTACACCTTC. This encodes CASSQVQIRDRVDGYTF. This chain joins TRBV3-1 (or the pseudogene TRBV3-2) and TRBJ1-2; TRBD1 matches at 9 bases. V was clipped by 1 base and J by 6 bases; unmatched bases: 12. Germline V CDR1 and CDR2: LGHDT, YNNKEL (reference sequence). The CDR3 totals 17 residues.

The chain's CDR3 is CASLRGVYETQYF. As DNA, the CDR3 is TGTGCCAGCCTTAGAGGCGTGTATGAGACCCAGTACTTC. This chain links TRBV2 with TRBJ2-5; no definite D call. In germline, CDR1 is SNHLY, CDR2 FYNNEI. V gave up 8 bases and J gave up 5 bases, with 15 bases separating them. The length of the CDR3 is 13 residues.

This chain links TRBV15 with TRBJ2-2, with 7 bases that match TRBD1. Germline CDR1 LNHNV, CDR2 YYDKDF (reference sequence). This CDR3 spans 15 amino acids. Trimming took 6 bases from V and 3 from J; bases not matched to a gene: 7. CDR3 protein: CATSFTGVHTGELFF. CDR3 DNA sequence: TGTGCCACCAGTTTTACAGGGGTACACACCGGGGAGCTGTTTTTT.

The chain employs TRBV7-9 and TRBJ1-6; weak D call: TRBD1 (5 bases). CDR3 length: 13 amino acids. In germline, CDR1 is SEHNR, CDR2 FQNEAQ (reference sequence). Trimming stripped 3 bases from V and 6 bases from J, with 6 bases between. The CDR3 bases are TGTGCCAGCAGCTTGACAGTTAATTCACCCCTCCACTTT. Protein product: CASSLTVNSPLHF.

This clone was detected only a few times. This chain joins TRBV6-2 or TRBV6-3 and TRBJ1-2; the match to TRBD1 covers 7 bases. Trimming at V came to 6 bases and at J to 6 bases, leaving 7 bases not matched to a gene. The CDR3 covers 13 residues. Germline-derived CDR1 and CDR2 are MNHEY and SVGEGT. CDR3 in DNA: TGTGCCAGCAGCCGCCGTGGACAGGATGGCTACACCTTC. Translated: CASSRRGQDGYTF.

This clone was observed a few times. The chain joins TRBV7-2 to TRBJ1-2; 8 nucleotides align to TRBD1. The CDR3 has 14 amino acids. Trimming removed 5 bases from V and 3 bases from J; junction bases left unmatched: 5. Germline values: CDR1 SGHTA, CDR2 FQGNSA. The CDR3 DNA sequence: TGTGCCAGCAGCGGCCAGGGACAGGACTATGGCTACACCTTC. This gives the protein CASSGQGQDYGYTF.

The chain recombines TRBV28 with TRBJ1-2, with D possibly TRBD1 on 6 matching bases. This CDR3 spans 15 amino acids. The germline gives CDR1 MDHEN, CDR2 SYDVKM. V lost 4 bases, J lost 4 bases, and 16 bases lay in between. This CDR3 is CASSYPGAVSYGYTF. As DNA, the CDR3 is TGTGCCAGCAGTTATCCAGGGGCCGTTAGCTATGGCTACACCTTC.

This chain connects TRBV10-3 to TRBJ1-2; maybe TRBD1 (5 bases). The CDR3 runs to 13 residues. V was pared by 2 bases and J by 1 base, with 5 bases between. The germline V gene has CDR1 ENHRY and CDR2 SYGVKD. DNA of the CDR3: TGTGCCATCAGTGAGGACAGTAACTATGGCTACACCTTC. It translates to CAISEDSNYGYTF.

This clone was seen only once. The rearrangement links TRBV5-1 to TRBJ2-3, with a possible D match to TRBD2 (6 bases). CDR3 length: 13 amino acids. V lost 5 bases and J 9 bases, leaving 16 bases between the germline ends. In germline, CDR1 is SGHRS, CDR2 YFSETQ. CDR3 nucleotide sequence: TGCGCCAGCAGGCTAGACCGACTAGAGACGCAGTATTTT. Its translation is CASRLDRLETQYF. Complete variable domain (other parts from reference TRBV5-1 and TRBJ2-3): KAGVTQTPRYLIKTRGQQVTLSCSPISGHRSVSWYQQTPGQGLQFLFEYFSETQRNKGNFPGRFSGRQFSNSRSEMNVSTLELGDSALYLCASRLDRLETQYFGPGTRLTVL.

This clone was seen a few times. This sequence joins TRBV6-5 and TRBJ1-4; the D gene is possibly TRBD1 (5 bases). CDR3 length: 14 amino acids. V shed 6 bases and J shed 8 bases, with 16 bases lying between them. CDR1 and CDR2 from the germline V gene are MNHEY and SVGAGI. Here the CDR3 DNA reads TGTGCCAGCAGCCCCAGGGCTGTTGGCGAAAAACTGTTTTTT. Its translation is CASSPRAVGEKLFF.

CDR3 coding DNA: TGTGCCAGCAGTCGTAACAGCTACGAGCAGTACTTC. Translated: CASSRNSYEQYF. The chain uses TRBV28 and TRBJ2-7; D is unclear. The V end lost 5 bases, the J end lost 3 bases, and 8 bases lay between the germline ends. The germline CDR1 and CDR2 sequences are MDHEN and SYDVKM. The CDR3 is 12 residues long.

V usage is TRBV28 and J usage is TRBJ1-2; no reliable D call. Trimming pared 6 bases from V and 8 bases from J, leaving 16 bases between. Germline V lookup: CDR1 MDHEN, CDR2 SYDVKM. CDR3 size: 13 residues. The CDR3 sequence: CASSKEALGGYTF. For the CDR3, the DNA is TGTGCCAGCAGCAAGGAGGCCCTGGGGGGCTACACCTTC.

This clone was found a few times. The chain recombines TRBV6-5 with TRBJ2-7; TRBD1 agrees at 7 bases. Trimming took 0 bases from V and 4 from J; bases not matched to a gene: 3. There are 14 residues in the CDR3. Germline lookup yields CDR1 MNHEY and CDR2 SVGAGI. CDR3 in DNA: TGTGCCAGCAGTTACTCGGGACAGAAGTACGAGCAGTACTTC. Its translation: CASSYSGQKYEQYF.

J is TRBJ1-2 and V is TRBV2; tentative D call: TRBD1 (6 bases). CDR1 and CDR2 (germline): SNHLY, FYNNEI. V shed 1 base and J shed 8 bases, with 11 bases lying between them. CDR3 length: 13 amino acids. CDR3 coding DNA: TGTGCCAGCAGTGAAGGAGGGGGTCACGGCTACACCTTC. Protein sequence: CASSEGGGHGYTF.

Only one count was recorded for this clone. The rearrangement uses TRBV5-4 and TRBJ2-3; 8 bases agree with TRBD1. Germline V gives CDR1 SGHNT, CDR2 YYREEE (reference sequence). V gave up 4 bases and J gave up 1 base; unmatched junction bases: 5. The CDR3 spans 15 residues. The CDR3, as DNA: TGTGCCAGCAGCCCGGGGACAGGACGCACAGATACGCAGTATTTT. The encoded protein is CASSPGTGRTDTQYF.